This note documents a single T cell receptor beta chain sequence. What it recognizes is unknown. This entry is derived from a study of blood T cells in healthy people across ages. Notes on the study in general: Conclusively comparing naive with antigen-experienced cells was impossible with unsorted PBMCs. Estimates of total diversity, which came from one million sequenced T cells, were considered to be underestimates. It was the long-lived donors that had more naive CD4+ cells and higher diversity than aged donors. Higher naive T cell percentage went strongly together with higher TCR beta diversity.

Primers used in a second PCR of roughly 7 to 12 cycles were a sample-barcoded 5' primer and a J-beta primer mix. MiXCR was run by TCRdb on the 5' RACE reads, yielding one entry per CDR3 protein. The table has about 1.6 million distinct CDR3 sequences, almost 35% seen once. The TCR originated in a woman in her 30s in good health. The source material was blood.

The CDR3 reads CASSLGRSGGTSTDTQYF. DNA of the CDR3: TGCGCCAGCAGCTTGGGTCGGAGCGGGGGGACAAGCACAGATACGCAGTATTTT. The chain recombines TRBV5-1 with TRBJ2-3, with 9 bases aligning to TRBD2. Germline V CDR1 and CDR2: SGHRS, YFSETQ. V was pared by 0 bases and J by 0 bases, with 8 bases of the junction left unmatched. CDR3 length: 18 residues.